What follows are 22 T cell receptor beta chains derived from one specimen sequenced in a study of yellow fever vaccine responses in identical twins. TCRdb passed the RT-PCR reads through MiXCR, listing each CDR3 protein once. The sample includes tens of thousands of distinct CDR3 sequences, over 70% of them seen just once. Sample: T cells from blood (PBMCs), unsorted or a sorted subset (not recorded which), taken before or after yellow fever vaccination (not recorded which). These receptors were taken from a woman under 30 who received the yellow fever vaccine.

This rearrangement joins TRBV4-1 to TRBJ2-7; 7 nucleotides align to TRBD2. V shed 3 bases, J shed 0 bases, and the junction held 5 bases outside the gene matches. The CDR3 spans 15 residues. Germline values: CDR1 MGHRA, CDR2 YSYEKL. CDR3 region: CASSHLAGHSYEQYF. The CDR3 nucleotides read TGCGCCAGCAGCCACTTAGCGGGCCACTCCTACGAGCAGTACTTC.

The rearrangement uses TRBV20-1 and TRBJ2-3; 8 bases match TRBD2. CDR3 size: 14 residues. The germline V gene has CDR1 DFQATT and CDR2 SNEGSKA (reference sequence). J gave up 0 bases and V 6 bases, and 5 bases lay outside the gene matches. The CDR3 spells CSAHGLASTDTQYF. The CDR3 DNA sequence: TGCAGTGCCCATGGACTAGCAAGCACAGATACGCAGTATTTT.

The genes are TRBV29-1 and TRBJ2-1; TRBD2 agrees at 10 bases. Germline trimming cut 4 bases from V and 5 bases from J; bases unmatched to any gene: 5. Germline V CDR1 and CDR2: SQVTM, ANQGSEA. The CDR3 totals 14 residues. CDR3 amino acids: CSVVPSGRNNEQFF. CDR3 nucleotides: TGCAGCGTTGTCCCTAGCGGGAGAAACAATGAGCAGTTCTTC.

The chain links TRBV12-3 or TRBV12-4 to TRBJ2-1, with 7 bases identical to TRBD1. The CDR3 totals 15 residues. Trimming cost V 6 bases and J 4 bases; bases outside gene matches: 9. DNA for the CDR3: TGTGCCAGCAGGCGGACCGGGACAGAGTACAATGAGCAGTTCTTC. Translation gives CASRRTGTEYNEQFF.

This clonotype has only a few counts. J is TRBJ1-3 and V is TRBV18, with D uncertain. This CDR3 is built from 15 residues. Germline CDR1 is KGHSH and CDR2 is LQKENI. The V and J ends lost 0 bases and 0 bases respectively, with 6 bases between them. CDR3: CASSPPSNSGNTIYF. In nucleotides, the CDR3 is TGTGCCAGCTCACCACCTAGCAACTCTGGAAACACCATATATTTT.

The gene calls are TRBV4-1 and TRBJ1-2; 9 bases align to TRBD1. The V gene end was trimmed by 5 bases and the J gene end by 9 bases; junction bases not matched to a gene: 4. CDR1 MGHRA and CDR2 YSYEKL come from the germline V gene. The CDR3 runs 12 residues. The CDR3 DNA follows: TGCGCCAGCAGCTACGGACAGGGGAGCTACACCTTC. Residues: CASSYGQGSYTF.

The genes are TRBV7-2 and TRBJ2-7; TRBD1 matches at 8 bases. Germline lookup yields CDR1 SGHTA and CDR2 FQGNSA. The trim removed 4 bases at V and 3 bases at J, leaving 5 bases unmatched. This CDR3 region has 14 residues. Here the CDR3 DNA reads TGTGCCAGCAGCTCCGGACAGGGCCGCTACGAGCAGTACTTC. Its translation is CASSSGQGRYEQYF.

The chain links TRBV11-2 to TRBJ2-3; maybe TRBD2 (6 bases). The CDR3 runs to 15 residues. V was shortened by 5 bases and J by 8 bases, with 20 bases between the two germline ends. Per germline, CDR1 SGHAT and CDR2 FQNNGV. The CDR3 here is CASSKWGDRLSTQYF. The CDR3 DNA follows: TGTGCCAGCAGCAAATGGGGGGACCGTTTATCTACGCAGTATTTT.

This rearrangement joins TRBV5-5 to TRBJ2-5, with 7 nucleotides matching TRBD1. With 6 bases clipped from V and 5 bases from J, the junction kept 10 bases outside the gene matches. The CDR3 loop spans 14 amino acids. The V gene's germline CDR1 is SGHKS and CDR2 YYEKEE (reference sequence). DNA of the CDR3: TGTGCCAGCACATGGGGACAGAGGTTGGAGACCCAGTACTTC. Translating it yields CASTWGQRLETQYF.

This CDR3 is CASSLGANTGELFF. CDR3 nucleotide sequence: TGTGCCAGCAGCTTGGGTGCGAACACCGGGGAGCTGTTTTTT. This sequence joins TRBV5-6 and TRBJ2-2; D is uncertain. The germline V and J ends were trimmed by 0 bases and 0 bases, with 3 bases remaining between them. CDR3 size: 14 residues. The germline V gene encodes CDR1 SGHDT and CDR2 YYEEEE. The whole variable domain, filled in from reference TRBV5-6 and TRBJ2-2, reads DAGVTQSPTHLIKTRGQQVTLRCSPKSGHDTVSWYQQALGQGPQFIFQYYEEEERQRGNFPDRFSGHQFPNYSSELNVNALLLGDSALYLCASSLGANTGELFFGEGSRLTVL.

The CDR3 spells CASSSLTSGSIHNEQFF. In DNA, the CDR3 is TGTGCCAGCAGCTCCCTGACTAGCGGGAGTATCCACAATGAGCAGTTCTTC. This chain uses TRBV11-1 with TRBJ2-1; 12 bases match TRBD2. The CDR3 is made up of 17 amino acids. Germline V lookup: CDR1 SGHAT, CDR2 FQDESV (reference sequence). V was clipped by 4 bases and J by 5 bases; unmatched bases: 9.

V usage is TRBV29-1 and J usage is TRBJ2-7; possibly TRBD2 for D (5 bases). Deletions cut 1 base from V and 2 bases from J, with 9 bases between. This CDR3 contains 13 residues. Germline values: CDR1 SQVTM, CDR2 ANQGSEA. The CDR3 here is CSVEGRTPYEQYF. In DNA form, the CDR3 reads TGCAGCGTTGAAGGAAGGACTCCCTACGAGCAGTACTTC.

This chain connects TRBV19 to TRBJ2-3; D may be TRBD1 (6 bases). The CDR3 has 15 residues. CDR1 is LNHDA, CDR2 SQIVND, per germline (reference sequence). The V and J ends lost 3 bases and 3 bases respectively, with 13 bases between them. The CDR3 is CASSMRADRTDTQYF. DNA for the CDR3: TGTGCCAGTAGTATGCGGGCGGACAGAACAGATACGCAGTATTTT.

CDR3 nucleotide sequence: TGCAGTTTAGCGGGGGCCTCCTACAATGAGCAGTTCTTC. It specifies CSLAGASYNEQFF. V gene TRBV20-1 combines with J gene TRBJ2-1; 9 positions match TRBD2. Germline loops: CDR1 DFQATT, CDR2 SNEGSKA (reference sequence). The CDR3 spans 13 residues. J gave up 0 bases and V 8 bases, and 2 bases lay outside the gene matches.

This clonotype has just a few counts. The genes are TRBV5-5 and TRBJ2-5; D not certain. CDR3 length: 15 residues. Germline V lookup: CDR1 SGHKS, CDR2 YYEKEE (reference sequence). With 0 bases removed from V and 3 bases from J, the gap between germline ends came to 12 bases. This CDR3 reads CASSLATWYEETQYF. In nucleotides, the CDR3 is TGTGCCAGCAGCTTGGCCACTTGGTATGAAGAGACCCAGTACTTC. Complete variable domain (other parts from reference TRBV5-5 and TRBJ2-5): DAGVTQSPTHLIKTRGQQVTLRCSPISGHKSVSWYQQVLGQGPQFIFQYYEKEERGRGNFPDRFSARQFPNYSSELNVNALLLGDSALYLCASSLATWYEETQYFGPGTRLLVL.

The chain combines TRBV2 with TRBJ2-1, with unresolved D. Germline V lookup: CDR1 SNHLY, CDR2 FYNNEI. Trimming cost V 2 bases and J 8 bases, with 13 bases left between them. The CDR3 extends over 14 amino acids. For the CDR3, the DNA is TGTGCCAGCAGTGAATACCTCCCGGTCGATGAGCAGTTCTTC. This translates into CASSEYLPVDEQFF.

The table lists this clonotype with a few counts. This chain uses TRBV3-1 with TRBJ1-3, with a possible D match to TRBD1 (5 bases). The CDR3 runs to 15 residues. V lost 4 bases and J lost 5, with 15 bases in between. Germline CDR1 is LGHDT and CDR2 is YNNKEL (reference sequence). As DNA, the CDR3 is TGTGCCAGCAGCCCCTACGACGGGGGAAGAAACACCATATATTTT. Translated: CASSPYDGGRNTIYF.

V usage is TRBV11-2 and J usage is TRBJ1-2, with a weak D call TRBD1 (5 bases). The CDR3 is 13 amino acids. Germline lookup yields CDR1 SGHAT and CDR2 FQNNGV. Trimming left V 2 bases short and J 7 bases short, with 11 bases between. The CDR3 reads CASSLSGGTGYTF. The CDR3 nucleotides are TGTGCCAGCAGCTTAAGTGGGGGTACTGGCTACACCTTC. The complete variable domain, with remaining parts taken from reference TRBV11-2 and TRBJ1-2, reads EAGVAQSPRYKIIEKRQSVAFWCNPISGHATLYWYQQILGQGPKLLIQFQNNGVVDDSQLPKDRFSAERLKGVDSTLKIQPAKLEDSAVYLCASSLSGGTGYTFGSGTRLTVV.

This clonotype was observed a handful of times. This chain joins TRBV7-9 and TRBJ1-5; TRBD1 is a possible D gene (5 bases). Germline lookup yields CDR1 SEHNR and CDR2 FQNEAQ (reference sequence). This CDR3 has 14 residues. V was clipped by 4 bases and J by 5 bases, with 12 bases between them. The CDR3 sequence is CASSSTWGDQPQHF. As DNA, the CDR3 is TGTGCCAGCAGCTCCACCTGGGGGGATCAGCCCCAGCATTTT.

V is TRBV19 and J is TRBJ1-2; D not certain. V shed 5 bases and J shed 4 bases, with 11 bases lying between them. Germline CDR1 reads LNHDA; CDR2 reads SQIVND (reference sequence). The CDR3 spans 13 residues. The CDR3 DNA follows: TGTGCCAGTAGTCCCAGCTCCCCCTATGGCTACACCTTC. Translating gives CASSPSSPYGYTF.

The chain combines TRBV19 with TRBJ2-3; D is ambiguous. Trimming took 3 bases from V and 4 from J, leaving 8 bases between them. Looked up from germline, CDR1 is LNHDA and CDR2 is SQIVND (reference sequence). CDR3 length: 13 residues. The CDR3: CASSMFWADTQYF. The CDR3 DNA reads TGTGCCAGTAGTATGTTCTGGGCAGATACGCAGTATTTT.

This chain connects TRBV7-6 to TRBJ2-1; the D is unclear. The V gene's germline CDR1 is SGHVS and CDR2 FNYEAQ. The CDR3 loop spans 14 amino acids. Deletions cut 0 bases from V and 5 bases from J, with 8 bases between. The CDR3 protein is CASSLAGSNNEQFF. CDR3 DNA sequence: TGTGCCAGCAGCTTAGCGGGCTCTAACAATGAGCAGTTCTTC.